This T cell receptor beta chain was captured by sequencing in a study of cytomegalovirus exposure and HLA in healthy donors. Whole-study context: HLA-typed donors were the source of about 85 million unique TCRs held in an early data release.

This PCR relied on a set of 60 Vbeta primers and 13 Jbeta primers. Repertoires were generated with immunoSEQ multiplex PCR, while TCRdb's copy carries only in-frame clones and drops some. The sample carries about 25,000 clones, approximately 79% recorded once. The V end was cut by 4 bases, the J end by 0 bases, with 15 bases between. The CDR3 has 16 residues. Germline CDR1 and CDR2: SGHRS and YFSETQ. The sequenced sample consisted of PBMCs. V usage is TRBV5-1 and J usage is TRBJ2-3; a weak D match, TRBD1 (5 bases). The TCR was taken from a male donor in good health and CMV-seronegative. The CDR3 coding sequence is TGCGCCAGCAGCATCCCGACAGAGGCTAGCACAGATACGCAGTATTTT. It translates to CASSIPTEASTDTQYF.